A single sample gave rise to the 17 T cell receptor beta chains below, sequenced in a study of shared clonotypes between healthy human individuals. TCRdb's copy holds only in-frame clones and misses some; the assay was immunoSEQ multiplex PCR. The table shows approximately 460,000 clones, with approximately 77% occurring only once. The sample consisted of PBMCs. The receptors here all came from a middle-aged woman in good health. Some clones in this sample may be carry-over from other donors' samples.

This sequence joins TRBV29-1 and TRBJ1-4, with D tentatively TRBD1 (5 bases). The CDR3 totals 12 residues. Germline V CDR1 and CDR2: SQVTM, ANQGSEA. Trimming took off 7 bases at V and 3 bases at J, with 9 bases between the two ends. CDR3 in amino acids: CSGGRSNEKLFF. CDR3 bases: TGCAGCGGGGGCAGGTCTAATGAAAAACTGTTTTTT.

This chain uses TRBV28 with TRBJ2-2; a possible D gene is TRBD2 (6 bases). CDR1 and CDR2 (germline): MDHEN, SYDVKM. V lost 8 bases and J lost 7, with 17 bases in between. CDR3 length equals 14 residues. CDR3 DNA sequence: TGTGCCAGCGGGGACTGGGCGAGGGGCGGGGAGCTGTTTTTT. Amino acids: CASGDWARGGELFF.

Here the CDR3 reads CASSDEGTTNTGELFF. The CDR3 bases are TGTGCCAGCAGTGACGAAGGGACTACCAACACCGGGGAGCTGTTTTTT. The chain employs TRBV6-4 and TRBJ2-2; 7 nucleotides line up with TRBD2. Germline trimming cut 2 bases from V and 2 bases from J; bases unmatched to any gene: 5. The CDR3 totals 16 residues. Germline loops: CDR1 MRHNA, CDR2 SNTAGT.

The V call is TRBV18, the J call TRBJ2-1; no reliable D call. The CDR3 contains 13 residues. Trimming shortened V by 1 base and J by 7 bases, and 8 bases separated the two germline ends. CDR1 KGHSH and CDR2 LQKENI come from the germline V gene. In DNA, the CDR3 is TGTGCCAGCTCACCACAACAGCTTAATGAGCAGTTCTTC. Translation gives CASSPQQLNEQFF.

This clone was picked up many times. The gene calls are TRBV27 and TRBJ2-5, with TRBD2 as a possible D gene (6 bases). The germline V gene has CDR1 MNHEY and CDR2 SMNVEV (reference sequence). V was trimmed by 6 bases and J by 9 bases, leaving 23 bases between them. This CDR3 is built from 15 residues. CDR3 sequence (DNA): TGTGCCAGCAGCAGGCCCGGGACGGGGGTGCGGGCCCAGTACTTC. Translation gives CASSRPGTGVRAQYF.

The chain combines TRBV18 with TRBJ2-7; 8 bases are shared with TRBD1. J lost 7 bases, V lost 3 bases, and 8 bases had no gene match. This CDR3 spans 14 amino acids. Germline V gene sequence: CDR1 KGHSH, CDR2 LQKENI. CDR3 in amino acids: CASSPNQGAGEQYF. CDR3 DNA sequence: TGTGCCAGCTCACCTAACCAGGGGGCGGGTGAGCAGTACTTC.

V gene TRBV30 combines with J gene TRBJ2-5; D gene ambiguous. The CDR3 is 12 residues long. V lost 0 bases and J 1 base, leaving 3 bases between the germline ends. Germline-derived CDR1 and CDR2 are GTSNPN and SVGIG (reference sequence). CDR3 DNA: TGTGCCTGGAGTGTATTCCAAGAGACCCAGTACTTC. Translating it yields CAWSVFQETQYF.

The chain is built from TRBV28 and TRBJ2-1, with D perhaps matching TRBD1 (6 bases). V was cut by 3 bases and J by 9 bases, with 21 bases left in between. Germline values: CDR1 MDHEN, CDR2 SYDVKM. This CDR3 is built from 16 residues. CDR3 in amino acids: CASSFPRVSPGVEQFF. The CDR3 region has the DNA TGTGCCAGCAGTTTCCCTAGAGTCTCCCCAGGGGTTGAGCAGTTCTTC. The complete variable domain, with remaining parts taken from reference TRBV28 and TRBJ2-1, reads DVKVTQSSRYLVKRTGEKVFLECVQDMDHENMFWYRQDPGLGLRLIYFSYDVKMKEKGDIPEGYSVSREKKERFSLILESASTNQTSMYLCASSFPRVSPGVEQFFGPGTRLTVL.

The chain links TRBV13 to TRBJ1-1, with a weak D call TRBD1 (6 bases). CDR1 and CDR2 from the germline V gene are PRHDT and FYEKMQ (reference sequence). Trimming left V 3 bases short and J 4 bases short, with 12 bases between. This CDR3 has 14 amino acids. The CDR3 sequence is CASSFSTGTTEAFF. The CDR3 region has the DNA TGTGCCAGCAGCTTTTCCACAGGGACCACTGAAGCTTTCTTT.

The chain has TRBV7-8 and TRBJ1-5; D uncertain. Per the germline V gene, CDR1 is SGHVS and CDR2 is FQNEAQ. The CDR3 consists of 14 residues. Trimming shortened V by 6 bases and J by 4 bases, and 13 bases separated the two germline ends. The CDR3 DNA reads as TGTGCCAGCAGACCCTATGGCAGTAATCAGCCCCAGCATTTT. It is translated as CASRPYGSNQPQHF.

This rearrangement joins TRBV28 to TRBJ1-5; D is possibly TRBD1 (5 bases). The CDR3 covers 14 residues. The V end lost 4 bases, the J end lost 7 bases, and 14 bases lay between the germline ends. CDR1 and CDR2 from the germline V gene are MDHEN and SYDVKM. CDR3: CASSSAGEEQPQHF. In DNA form, the CDR3 reads TGTGCCAGCAGTTCGGCGGGGGAGGAACAGCCCCAGCATTTT.

The CDR3 DNA is TGTGCCAGCAGAAAGGGCAGGGGCGCCACTGAAGCTTTCTTT. Encoded protein: CASRKGRGATEAFF. The rearrangement uses TRBV28 and TRBJ1-1, with D possibly TRBD1 on 6 matching bases. The CDR3 covers 14 residues. Trimming shortened V by 6 bases and J by 4 bases, and 15 bases separated the two germline ends. CDR1 and CDR2 (germline): MDHEN, SYDVKM.

This clone occurred many times. The chain recombines TRBV6-5 with TRBJ2-4; D is uncertain. The CDR3 spans 14 residues. CDR1 is MNHEY, CDR2 SVGAGI, per germline. V was trimmed by 7 bases and J by 3 bases, leaving 13 bases between them. The CDR3 DNA follows: TGTGCCAGCACCCAAAGTCACGACAAAAACATTCAGTACTTC. Protein sequence: CASTQSHDKNIQYF.

In this sample, this clone turned up a few times. This chain connects TRBV7-2 to TRBJ2-6, with unresolved D. Germline loops: CDR1 SGHTA, CDR2 FQGNSA. V gave up 2 bases and J gave up 1 base, with 6 bases separating them. The CDR3 loop spans 15 amino acids. CDR3 DNA: TGTGCCAGCAGCTTATTTGGGTCTGGGGCCAACGTCCTGACTTTC. It encodes CASSLFGSGANVLTF.

The V call is TRBV27, the J call TRBJ1-5, with 10 bases aligning to TRBD1. The length of the CDR3 is 14 residues. Germline V gene data show CDR1 as MNHEY and CDR2 as SMNVEV (reference sequence). The junction had 5 bases not matched to a gene; V was cut back by 5 bases and J by 7 bases. DNA of the CDR3: TGTGCCAGCAGTCCAGACAGGGGGCACCAGCCCCAGCATTTT. Encoded protein: CASSPDRGHQPQHF.

The chain links TRBV5-4 to TRBJ1-2; TRBD1 aligns across 7 bases. Per the germline V gene, CDR1 is SGHNT and CDR2 is YYREEE (reference sequence). The CDR3 length is 15 residues. The V and J ends lost 0 bases and 7 bases, in that order; junction bases with no gene match: 9. The CDR3 DNA reads as TGTGCCAGCAGCTTGGTAGATGACAGGGTTGGTGGCTACACCTTC. Translating it yields CASSLVDDRVGGYTF.

A single count supports this clone. V and J are TRBV5-1 and TRBJ2-7; 7 bases fit TRBD2. The CDR3 sequence is 13 residues long. Germline CDR1 is SGHRS and CDR2 is YFSETQ. V lost 0 bases and J lost 7; bases outside the gene matches: 4. Here the CDR3 DNA reads TGCGCCAGCAGCTTGGTAGGGGAGGGAGAGCAGTACTTC. It encodes CASSLVGEGEQYF.